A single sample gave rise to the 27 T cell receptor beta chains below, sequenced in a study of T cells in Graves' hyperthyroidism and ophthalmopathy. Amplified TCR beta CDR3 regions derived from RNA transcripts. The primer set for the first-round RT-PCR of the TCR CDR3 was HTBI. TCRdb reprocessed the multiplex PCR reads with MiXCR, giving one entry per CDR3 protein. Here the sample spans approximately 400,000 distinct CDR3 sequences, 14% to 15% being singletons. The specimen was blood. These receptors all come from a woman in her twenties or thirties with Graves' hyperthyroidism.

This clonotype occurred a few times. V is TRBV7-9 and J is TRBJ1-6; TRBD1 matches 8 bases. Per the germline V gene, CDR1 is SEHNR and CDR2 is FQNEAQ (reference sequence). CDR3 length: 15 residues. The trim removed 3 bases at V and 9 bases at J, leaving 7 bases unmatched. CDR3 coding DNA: TGTGCCAGCAGCTTGGACAGGGAGGGCGGTTCACCCCTCCACTTT. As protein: CASSLDREGGSPLHF. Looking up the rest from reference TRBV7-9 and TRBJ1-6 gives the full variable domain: DTGVSQNPRHKITKRGQNVTFRCDPISEHNRLYWYRQTLGQGPEFLTYFQNEAQLEKSRLLSDRFSAERPKGSFSTLEIQRTEQGDSAMYLCASSLDREGGSPLHFGNGTRLTVT.

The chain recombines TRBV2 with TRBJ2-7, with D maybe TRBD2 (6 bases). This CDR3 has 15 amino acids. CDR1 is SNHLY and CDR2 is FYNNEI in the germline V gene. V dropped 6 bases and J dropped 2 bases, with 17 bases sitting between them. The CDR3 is CASSYSKRAAYEQYF. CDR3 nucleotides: TGTGCCAGCAGCTATAGCAAGCGGGCAGCCTACGAGCAGTACTTC.

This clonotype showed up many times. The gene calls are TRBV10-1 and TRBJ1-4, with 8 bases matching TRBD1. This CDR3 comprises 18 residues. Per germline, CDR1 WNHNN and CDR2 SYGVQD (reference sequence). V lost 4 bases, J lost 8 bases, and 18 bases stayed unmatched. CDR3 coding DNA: TGCGCCAGCAGTGGACAGGACAGGGTTCGGAGTGGAGGCGAAAAACTGTTTTTT. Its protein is CASSGQDRVRSGGEKLFF.

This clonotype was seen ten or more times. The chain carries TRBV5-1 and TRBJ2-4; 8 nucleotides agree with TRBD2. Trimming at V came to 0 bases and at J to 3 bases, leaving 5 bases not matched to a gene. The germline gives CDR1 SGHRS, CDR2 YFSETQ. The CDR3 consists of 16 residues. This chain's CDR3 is CASSLAAGGFKNIQYF. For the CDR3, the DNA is TGCGCCAGCAGCTTGGCCGCGGGGGGCTTCAAAAACATTCAGTACTTC.

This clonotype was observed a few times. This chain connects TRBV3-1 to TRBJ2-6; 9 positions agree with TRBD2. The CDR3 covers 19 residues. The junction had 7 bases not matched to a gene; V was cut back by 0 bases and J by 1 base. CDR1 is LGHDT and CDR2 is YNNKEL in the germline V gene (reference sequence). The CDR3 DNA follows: TGTGCCAGCAGCCAAGATCTGGTAGCGGGAGTGTCTGGGGCCAACGTCCTGACTTTC. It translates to CASSQDLVAGVSGANVLTF.

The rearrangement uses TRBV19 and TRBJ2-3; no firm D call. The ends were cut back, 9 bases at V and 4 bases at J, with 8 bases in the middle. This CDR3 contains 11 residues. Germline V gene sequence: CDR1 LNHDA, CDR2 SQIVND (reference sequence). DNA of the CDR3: TGTGCCAGCCGCCGTGCAGATACGCAGTATTTT. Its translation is CASRRADTQYF.

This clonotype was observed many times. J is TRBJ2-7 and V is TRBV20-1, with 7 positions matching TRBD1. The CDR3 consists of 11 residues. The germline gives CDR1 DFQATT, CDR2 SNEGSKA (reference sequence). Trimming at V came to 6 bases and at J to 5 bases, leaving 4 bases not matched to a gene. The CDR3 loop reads CSARQGHEQYF. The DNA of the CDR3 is TGCAGTGCCAGACAGGGCCACGAGCAGTACTTC.

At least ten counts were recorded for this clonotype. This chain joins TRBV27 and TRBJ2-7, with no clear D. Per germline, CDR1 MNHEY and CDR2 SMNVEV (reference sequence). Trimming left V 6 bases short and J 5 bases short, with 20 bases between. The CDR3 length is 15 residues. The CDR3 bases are TGTGCCAGCAGACTTATCGCGCAGTCAGCCCACGAGCAGTACTTC. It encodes CASRLIAQSAHEQYF.

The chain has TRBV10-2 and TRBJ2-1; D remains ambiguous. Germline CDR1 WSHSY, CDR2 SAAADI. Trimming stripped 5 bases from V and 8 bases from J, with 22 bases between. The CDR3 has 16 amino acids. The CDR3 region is CASSFSSALRADEQFF. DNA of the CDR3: TGCGCCAGCAGTTTTTCGTCTGCTCTAAGGGCGGATGAGCAGTTCTTC.

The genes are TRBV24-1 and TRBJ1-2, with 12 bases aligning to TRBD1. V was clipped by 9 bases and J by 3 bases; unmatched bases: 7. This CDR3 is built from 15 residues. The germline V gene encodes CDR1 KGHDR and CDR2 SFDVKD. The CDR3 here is CATPGTGGQDYGYTF. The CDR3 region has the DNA TGTGCCACCCCCGGGACAGGGGGCCAGGACTATGGCTACACCTTC.

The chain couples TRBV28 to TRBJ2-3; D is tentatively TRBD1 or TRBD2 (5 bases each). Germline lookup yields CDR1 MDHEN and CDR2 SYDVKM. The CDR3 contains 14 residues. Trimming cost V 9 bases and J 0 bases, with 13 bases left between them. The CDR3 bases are TGTGCCAGTTTAGGTGGGGGAAGCACAGATACGCAGTATTTT. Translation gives CASLGGGSTDTQYF.

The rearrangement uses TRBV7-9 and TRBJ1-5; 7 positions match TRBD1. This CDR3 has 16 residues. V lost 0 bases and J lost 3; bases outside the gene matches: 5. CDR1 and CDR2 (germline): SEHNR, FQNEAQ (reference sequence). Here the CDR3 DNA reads TGTGCCAGCAGCTTAGCGATGACAGGGACCAATCAGCCCCAGCATTTT. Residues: CASSLAMTGTNQPQHF.

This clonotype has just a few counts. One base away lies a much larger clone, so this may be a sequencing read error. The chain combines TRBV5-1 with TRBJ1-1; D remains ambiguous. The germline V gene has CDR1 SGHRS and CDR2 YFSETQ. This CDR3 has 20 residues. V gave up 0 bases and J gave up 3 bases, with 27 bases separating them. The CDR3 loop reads CASSLVSFQAETITDTEAFF. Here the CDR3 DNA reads TGCGCCAGCAGCTTGGTATCTTTTCAGGCGGAGACAATAACGGACACTGAAGCTTTCTTT.

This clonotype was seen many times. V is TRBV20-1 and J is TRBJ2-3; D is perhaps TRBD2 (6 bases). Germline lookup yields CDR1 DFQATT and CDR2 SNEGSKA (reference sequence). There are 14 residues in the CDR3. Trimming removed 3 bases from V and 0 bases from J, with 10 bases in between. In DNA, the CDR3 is TGCAGTGCTAGGGGCGGGGCCAGCACAGATACGCAGTATTTT. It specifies CSARGGASTDTQYF.

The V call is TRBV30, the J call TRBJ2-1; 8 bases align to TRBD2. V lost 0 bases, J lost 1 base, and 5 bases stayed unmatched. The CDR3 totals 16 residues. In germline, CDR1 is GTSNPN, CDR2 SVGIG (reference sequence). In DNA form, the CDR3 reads TGTGCCTGGAGTGTAACTAGCGGAGGGTCCTACAATGAGCAGTTCTTC. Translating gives CAWSVTSGGSYNEQFF.

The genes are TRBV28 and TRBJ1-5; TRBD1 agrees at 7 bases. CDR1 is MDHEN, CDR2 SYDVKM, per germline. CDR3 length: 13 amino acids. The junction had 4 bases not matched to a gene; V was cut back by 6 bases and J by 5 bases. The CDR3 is CASRGTAYQPQHF. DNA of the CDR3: TGTGCCAGCAGAGGGACAGCCTATCAGCCCCAGCATTTT.

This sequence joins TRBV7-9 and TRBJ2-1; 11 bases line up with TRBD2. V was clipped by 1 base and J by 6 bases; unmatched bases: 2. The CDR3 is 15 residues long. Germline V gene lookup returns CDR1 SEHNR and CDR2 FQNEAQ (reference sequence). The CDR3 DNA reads TGTGCCAGCAGCTTAGAACTAGCGGGAGCCAATGAGCAGTTCTTC. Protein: CASSLELAGANEQFF.

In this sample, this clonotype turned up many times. The CDR3, as DNA: TGTGCCAGCAGCCACACAGACAGGGGATTAACCTACGAGCAGTACTTC. Protein product: CASSHTDRGLTYEQYF. The V gene is TRBV12-3 or TRBV12-4, the J gene TRBJ2-7; 8 nucleotides match TRBD1. The CDR3 runs 16 residues. V lost 6 bases to trimming and J lost 2 bases; unmatched junction nucleotides: 12.

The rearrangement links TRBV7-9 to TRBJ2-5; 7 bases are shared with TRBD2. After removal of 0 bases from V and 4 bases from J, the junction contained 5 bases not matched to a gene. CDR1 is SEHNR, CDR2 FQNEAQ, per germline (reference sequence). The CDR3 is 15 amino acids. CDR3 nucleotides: TGTGCCAGCAGCTTAGCGGGCGGGGGTGGAGAGACCCAGTACTTC. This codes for CASSLAGGGGETQYF. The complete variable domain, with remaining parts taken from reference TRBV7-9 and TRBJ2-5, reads DTGVSQNPRHKITKRGQNVTFRCDPISEHNRLYWYRQTLGQGPEFLTYFQNEAQLEKSRLLSDRFSAERPKGSFSTLEIQRTEQGDSAMYLCASSLAGGGGETQYFGPGTRLLVL.

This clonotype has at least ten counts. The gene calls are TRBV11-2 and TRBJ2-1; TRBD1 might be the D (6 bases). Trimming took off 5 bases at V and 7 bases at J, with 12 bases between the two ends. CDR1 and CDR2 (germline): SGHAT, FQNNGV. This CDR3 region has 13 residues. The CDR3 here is CASSLSQGNEQFF. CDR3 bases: TGTGCCAGCAGCCTCTCACAGGGTAATGAGCAGTTCTTC. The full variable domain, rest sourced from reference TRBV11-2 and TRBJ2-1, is EAGVAQSPRYKIIEKRQSVAFWCNPISGHATLYWYQQILGQGPKLLIQFQNNGVVDDSQLPKDRFSAERLKGVDSTLKIQPAKLEDSAVYLCASSLSQGNEQFFGPGTRLTVL.

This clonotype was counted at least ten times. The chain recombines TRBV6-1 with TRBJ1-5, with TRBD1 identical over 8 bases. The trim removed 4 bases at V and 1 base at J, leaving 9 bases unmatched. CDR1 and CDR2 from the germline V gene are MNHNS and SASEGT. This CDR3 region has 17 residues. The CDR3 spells CASSVTGTGGSNQPQHF. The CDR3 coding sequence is TGTGCCAGCAGTGTCACCGGGACAGGTGGGAGCAATCAGCCCCAGCATTTT.

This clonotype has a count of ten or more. This CDR3 is CSAAPGHGTEAFF. As DNA, the CDR3 is TGCAGTGCTGCACCGGGACATGGCACTGAAGCTTTCTTT. This chain uses TRBV20-1 with TRBJ1-1; TRBD1 might be the D (6 bases). CDR1 is DFQATT, CDR2 SNEGSKA, per germline (reference sequence). V was shortened by 5 bases and J by 4 bases, with 14 bases between the two germline ends. The CDR3 sequence is 13 residues long.

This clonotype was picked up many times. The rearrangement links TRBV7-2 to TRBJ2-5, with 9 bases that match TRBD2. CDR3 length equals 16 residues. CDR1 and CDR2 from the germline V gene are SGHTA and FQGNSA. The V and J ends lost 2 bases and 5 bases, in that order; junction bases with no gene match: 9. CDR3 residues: CASSLSSSGSFETQYF. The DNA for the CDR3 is TGTGCCAGCAGCTTAAGTAGTAGCGGGAGCTTCGAGACCCAGTACTTC. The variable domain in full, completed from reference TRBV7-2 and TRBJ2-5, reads GAGVSQSPSNKVTEKGKDVELRCDPISGHTALYWYRQSLGQGLEFLIYFQGNSAPDKSGLPSDRFSAERTGGSVSTLTIQRTQQEDSAVYLCASSLSSSGSFETQYFGPGTRLLVL.

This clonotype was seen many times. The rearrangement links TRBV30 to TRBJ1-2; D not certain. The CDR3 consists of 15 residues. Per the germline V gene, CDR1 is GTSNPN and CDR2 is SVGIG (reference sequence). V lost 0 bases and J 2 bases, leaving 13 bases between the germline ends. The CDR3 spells CAWSVVRKPNYGYTF. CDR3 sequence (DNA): TGTGCCTGGAGTGTTGTTCGAAAACCCAACTATGGCTACACCTTC.

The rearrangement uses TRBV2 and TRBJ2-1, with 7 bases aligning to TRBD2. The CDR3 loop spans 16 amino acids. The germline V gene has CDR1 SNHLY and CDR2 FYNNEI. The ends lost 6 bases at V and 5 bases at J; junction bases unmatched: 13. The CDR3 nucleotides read TGTGCCAGCAGATTTTTTATTCGGGAGGTCCACAATGAGCAGTTCTTC. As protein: CASRFFIREVHNEQFF.

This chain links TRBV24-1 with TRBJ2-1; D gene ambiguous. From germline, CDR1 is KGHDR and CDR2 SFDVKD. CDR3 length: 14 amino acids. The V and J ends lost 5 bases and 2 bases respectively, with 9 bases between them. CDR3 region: CATSVERPYNEQFF. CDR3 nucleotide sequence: TGTGCCACCAGTGTTGAGCGTCCCTACAATGAGCAGTTCTTC.

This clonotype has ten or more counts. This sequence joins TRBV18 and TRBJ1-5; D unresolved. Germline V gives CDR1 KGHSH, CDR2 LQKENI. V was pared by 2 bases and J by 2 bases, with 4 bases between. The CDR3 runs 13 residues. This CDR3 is CASSPDGNQPQHF. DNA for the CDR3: TGTGCCAGCTCACCAGATGGCAATCAGCCCCAGCATTTT.